These 15 T cell receptor beta chains were all obtained from the same sample, sequenced in a study of blood T cell repertoires in COVID-19. Libraries were prepared by immunoSEQ multiplex PCR; TCRdb keeps only in-frame clonotypes and omits some of them. This table has around 170,000 clones, approximately 85% appearing once. The sample was PBMCs or T cells enriched from blood (not recorded which). The receptors were sampled from a woman aged 18-35 years who had recovered from COVID-19.

V and J are TRBV5-1 and TRBJ1-1; TRBD1 agrees at 9 bases. Germline V CDR1 and CDR2: SGHRS, YFSETQ. CDR3 length: 14 residues. V lost 4 bases and J lost 1; bases outside the gene matches: 2. CDR3 sequence: CASSGQGQNTEAFF. The DNA of the CDR3 is TGCGCCAGCAGCGGACAGGGGCAGAACACTGAAGCTTTCTTT.

This clone occurred once. The V gene is TRBV28, the J gene TRBJ1-1; D gene uncertain. CDR3 length: 12 amino acids. Germline V gene data show CDR1 as MDHEN and CDR2 as SYDVKM. V shed 2 bases and J shed 6 bases, with 7 bases lying between them. The chain's CDR3 is CASSLGFPEAFF. The CDR3 DNA reads TGTGCCAGCAGTTTAGGCTTTCCTGAAGCTTTCTTT.

The chain couples TRBV5-6 to TRBJ1-3; a possible D gene is TRBD1 (5 bases). V was clipped by 4 bases and J by 4 bases, with 24 bases between them. Germline V gene lookup returns CDR1 SGHDT and CDR2 YYEEEE. The CDR3 contains 18 residues. The chain's CDR3 is CASSGRSDINSRGNTIYF. The CDR3 DNA reads as TGTGCCAGCAGCGGGCGATCGGACATAAATTCTAGGGGAAACACCATATATTTT.

CDR3 in amino acids: CASSPRGVRTGIVPALHF. In DNA form, the CDR3 reads TGTGCCAGCAGCCCTAGGGGGGTCAGGACAGGGATTGTACCGGCCCTCCACTTT. This rearrangement joins TRBV11-2 to TRBJ1-6, with TRBD1 identical over 8 bases. CDR1 and CDR2 from the germline V gene are SGHAT and FQNNGV. The CDR3 has 18 amino acids. V was clipped by 5 bases and J by 14 bases; unmatched bases: 23.

The rearrangement links TRBV11-2 to TRBJ2-1; a weak D match, TRBD1 (5 bases). Germline loops: CDR1 SGHAT, CDR2 FQNNGV. This CDR3 contains 17 residues. Trimming removed 5 bases at V and 5 bases at J, with 22 bases between. The CDR3 sequence is CASSPWLGPRVNNEQFF. The CDR3 nucleotides read TGTGCCAGCAGCCCCTGGTTGGGGCCCAGGGTTAACAATGAGCAGTTCTTC. Full variable domain (outside the CDR3, taken from reference TRBV11-2 and TRBJ2-1): EAGVAQSPRYKIIEKRQSVAFWCNPISGHATLYWYQQILGQGPKLLIQFQNNGVVDDSQLPKDRFSAERLKGVDSTLKIQPAKLEDSAVYLCASSPWLGPRVNNEQFFGPGTRLTVL.

CDR3 sequence reads: CASLKAGLLGSPLHF. In nucleotides, the CDR3 is TGTGCCAGCCTTAAGGCAGGACTCCTTGGGTCACCCCTCCACTTT. The genes are TRBV28 and TRBJ1-6, with unresolved D. This CDR3 comprises 15 residues. Germline CDR1 MDHEN, CDR2 SYDVKM. The V and J ends lost 8 bases and 10 bases respectively, with 21 bases between them.

This clone was seen just once. This sequence joins TRBV7-8 and TRBJ2-5; 8 bases agree with TRBD1. The CDR3 runs to 16 residues. After removal of 1 base from V and 4 bases from J, the junction contained 8 bases not matched to a gene. Germline CDR1 reads SGHVS; CDR2 reads FQNEAQ. CDR3 DNA sequence: TGTGCCAGCAGCTTAGGGGCCCCTACAGGGGGAGAGACCCAGTACTTC. It codes for CASSLGAPTGGETQYF.

The chain links TRBV19 to TRBJ1-2; 9 nucleotides agree with TRBD1. CDR3 length equals 14 residues. V shed 9 bases, J shed 8 bases, and the junction held 13 bases outside the gene matches. The germline CDR1 and CDR2 sequences are LNHDA and SQIVND (reference sequence). The DNA of the CDR3 is TGTGCCAGCCGAATGGGACAGGGAGTCGGCGGCTACACCTTC. Amino acid sequence: CASRMGQGVGGYTF.

V usage is TRBV27 and J usage is TRBJ1-6; 9 positions match TRBD1. Losses at the gene ends were 3 bases for V and 10 bases for J; bases not matched to a gene: 10. In germline, CDR1 is MNHEY, CDR2 SMNVEV (reference sequence). The CDR3 totals 16 residues. The DNA of the CDR3 is TGTGCCAGCAGTTTCGGGACAGGGATTTCTGGGTCACCCCTCCACTTT. Translation: CASSFGTGISGSPLHF.

This chain connects TRBV6-5 to TRBJ2-7, with D possibly matching TRBD2 (6 bases). Trimming removed 0 bases from V and 7 bases from J, with 10 bases in between. Per germline, CDR1 MNHEY and CDR2 SVGAGI. The CDR3 contains 13 residues. Here the CDR3 reads CASSYSGGGEQYF. The DNA for the CDR3 is TGTGCCAGCAGTTACTCGGGGGGTGGTGAGCAGTACTTC.

The chain uses TRBV28 and TRBJ2-1, with TRBD2 matching 7 bases. The CDR3 length is 12 residues. Germline trimming cut 5 bases from V and 8 bases from J; bases unmatched to any gene: 3. Per germline, CDR1 MDHEN and CDR2 SYDVKM. CDR3 in amino acids: CASSPRGDEQFF. The DNA of the CDR3 is TGTGCCAGCAGTCCCCGGGGGGATGAGCAGTTCTTC.

The CDR3 sequence is CSVGTGENTEAFF. DNA for the CDR3: TGCAGCGTTGGAACGGGGGAGAACACTGAAGCTTTCTTT. The chain links TRBV29-1 to TRBJ1-1; D is possibly TRBD1 (5 bases). Trimming cost V 4 bases and J 1 base, with 10 bases left between them. CDR3 length equals 13 residues. Germline loops: CDR1 SQVTM, CDR2 ANQGSEA.

The count of this clone is one. The gene calls are TRBV19 and TRBJ1-1; D is ambiguous. V dropped 8 bases and J dropped 3 bases, with 13 bases sitting between them. From germline, CDR1 is LNHDA and CDR2 SQIVND (reference sequence). The CDR3 consists of 13 residues. The CDR3 is CASCLAAYTEAFF. The CDR3 DNA follows: TGTGCCAGTTGCCTCGCGGCTTACACTGAAGCTTTCTTT.

The chain uses TRBV6-5 and TRBJ2-3; possibly TRBD2 for D (5 bases). Germline CDR1 reads MNHEY; CDR2 reads SVGAGI. The ends were cut back, 5 bases at V and 1 base at J, with 7 bases in the middle. CDR3 length: 13 residues. The CDR3 reads CASSPGGTDTQYF. CDR3 nucleotides: TGTGCCAGCAGTCCCGGGGGCACAGATACGCAGTATTTT.

The chain has TRBV12-3 or TRBV12-4 and TRBJ1-1; D unresolved. This CDR3 is 11 amino acids long. Trimming left V 6 bases short and J 7 bases short, with 9 bases between. CDR3 nucleotide sequence: TGTGCCAGCAGCCATGGAGTTGAAGCTTTCTTT. This sequence encodes CASSHGVEAFF.